This T cell receptor beta chain derives from a study of T-cell reconstitution after alpha-beta-depleted transplantation in children. This clonotype was counted at least ten times. Its antigen is unknown. Preparation of the TCRbeta library involved a method that used unique molecular identifiers. TCRdb processed the PCR reads anew with MiXCR; each CDR3 protein has one entry. The data hold 300,000 to 400,000 distinct CDR3 sequences, with 20% to 30% observed a single time. Study-wide findings and caveats: Newly produced T cells mostly accounted for T-cell counts and diversity one year post-transplant.

This receptor was obtained from a male patient younger than 18 who had a stem cell transplant for acute lymphoblastic leukemia, so the T cells may come from the graft donor. The sample here was PBMCs, mostly from graft donor cells, taken 180 days after TCRalphabeta/CD19-depleted stem cell transplant.

DNA of the CDR3: TGTGCCAGCTCACCAACAAGAAGCAATCAGCCCCAGCATTTT. Translation: CASSPTRSNQPQHF. The chain links TRBV18 to TRBJ1-5; no firm D call. CDR3 size: 14 residues. Germline V gene sequence: CDR1 KGHSH, CDR2 LQKENI. V lost 2 bases and J lost 1, with 6 bases in between.